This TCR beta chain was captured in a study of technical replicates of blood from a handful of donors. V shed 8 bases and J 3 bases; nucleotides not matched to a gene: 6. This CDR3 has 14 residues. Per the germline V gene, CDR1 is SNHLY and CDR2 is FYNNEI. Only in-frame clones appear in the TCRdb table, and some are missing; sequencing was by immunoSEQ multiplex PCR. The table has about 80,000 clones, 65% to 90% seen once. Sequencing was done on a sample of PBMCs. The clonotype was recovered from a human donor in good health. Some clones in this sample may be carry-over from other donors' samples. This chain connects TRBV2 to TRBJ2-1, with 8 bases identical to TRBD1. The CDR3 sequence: CASLEGQVYNEQFF. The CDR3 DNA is TGTGCCAGCCTGGAGGGACAGGTCTACAATGAGCAGTTCTTC.